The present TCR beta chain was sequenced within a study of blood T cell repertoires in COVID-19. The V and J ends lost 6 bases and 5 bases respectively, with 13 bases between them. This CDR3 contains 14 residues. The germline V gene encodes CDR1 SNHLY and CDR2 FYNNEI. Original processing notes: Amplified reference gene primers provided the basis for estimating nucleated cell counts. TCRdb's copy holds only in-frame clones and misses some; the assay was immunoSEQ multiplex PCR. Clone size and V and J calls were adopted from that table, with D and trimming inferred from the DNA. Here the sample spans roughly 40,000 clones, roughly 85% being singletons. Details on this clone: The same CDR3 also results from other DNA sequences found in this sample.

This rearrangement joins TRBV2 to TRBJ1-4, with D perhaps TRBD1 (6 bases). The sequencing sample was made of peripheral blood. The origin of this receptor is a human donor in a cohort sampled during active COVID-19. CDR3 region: CASSRQGINEKLFF. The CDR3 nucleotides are TGTGCCAGCAGCCGTCAGGGGATAAATGAAAAACTGTTTTTT.